The clone carrying this TCR beta chain was found a few times. Its antigen remains unidentified. This sample is part of a study of human T cells and chemical hapten exposure. Background on the study: Diphenylcyclopropenone, dosed weekly to the scalp, was given to patients throughout the roughly 24-week study. Patients, a majority of them female, were diagnosed with alopecia areata, totalis or universalis. General study points: Once DPC sensitization occurred, TCRs above 1 in 1000 frequency showed no change. In comparison with controls, expanded TCRs gave rise to a significantly larger number of large CDR3 similarity clusters.

As to time point: patch test 1, 2 weeks after DPC sensitization. Treatment defined: therapeutic diphenylcyclopropenone sensitization with weekly scalp DPC. Each CDR3 protein gets one entry after TCRdb re-called the RACE reads with MiXCR. The repertoire has some 340,000 distinct CDR3 sequences, around 7% of them found once; the top ten carry more than 7%. This CDR3 region has 15 residues. After removal of 5 bases from V and 1 base from J, the junction contained 6 bases not matched to a gene. Germline V gene data show CDR1 as SGHTA and CDR2 as FQGTGA. Here the sequenced sample was whole blood, taken in connection with sensitization to the hapten diphenylcyclopropenone (DPC). The origin of this receptor is a woman aged 18-30 years with alopecia areata. Some clones in this sample may be carry-over from other donors' samples. The chain carries TRBV7-3 and TRBJ2-5; 8 nucleotides align to TRBD1. The CDR3 coding sequence is TGTGCCAGCAGCGGATCCGGGACAGGCCAAGAGACCCAGTACTTC. Translated, it gives CASSGSGTGQETQYF.